These T cell receptor beta chains were read from a single sample in a study of blood T cells in healthy people across ages. TCRdb re-called the 5' RACE reads through MiXCR, storing one row per CDR3 protein. The sample lists some 1.7 million distinct CDR3 sequences, about 28% occurring once. Sequenced sample: blood. These receptors all stem from a woman under 40 in good health. Both conserved end residues are part of each CDR3. D genes are given only for firm matches. Clone size is not always given. Where it is, it says once, few, many or a class for expanded clones.

clone_size	d_call	v_call	j_call	cdr3_aa	cdr3_nt
few	-	TRBV5-1	TRBJ1-2	CASSLTGDSNYGYTF	TGCGCCAGCAGCTTGACAGGAGACTCTAACTATGGCTACACCTTC
-	-	TRBV5-5	TRBJ1-2	CASSLDWSGYGYTF	TGTGCCAGCAGCTTGGATTGGTCGGGCTATGGCTACACCTTC
-	TRBD2	TRBV29-1	TRBJ2-5	CSVGRLAGEVETQYF	TGCAGCGTTGGTAGACTAGCGGGAGAAGTAGAGACCCAGTACTTC
many	TRBD1	TRBV5-1	TRBJ2-7	CASSWDRSEQYF	TGCGCCAGCAGCTGGGACAGAAGCGAGCAGTACTTC
few	-	TRBV29-1	TRBJ1-2	CSVVSLLSGGGYTF	TGCAGCGTTGTGTCACTACTGTCCGGGGGCGGCTACACCTTC
few	-	TRBV20-1	TRBJ2-1	CSARVPNYNEQFF	TGCAGTGCTAGAGTCCCAAACTACAATGAGCAGTTCTTC
-	TRBD1	TRBV2	TRBJ2-1	CASKSQTGNNEQFF	TGTGCCAGCAAATCCCAGACAGGGAACAATGAGCAGTTCTTC
-	TRBD2	TRBV10-1	TRBJ2-5	CANSDRTSGTQYF	TGCGCCAACAGTGATCGGACTAGCGGGACCCAGTACTTC
-	TRBD2	TRBV29-1	TRBJ2-3	CSGGLAGSTDTQYF	TGCAGCGGGGGACTAGCGGGTAGCACAGATACGCAGTATTTT
-	-	TRBV7-2	TRBJ1-4	CASTLRGFSEKLFF	TGTGCCAGCACCCTTAGGGGGTTTAGTGAAAAACTGTTTTTT
few	-	TRBV3-1	TRBJ1-5	CASSQGFGANQPQHF	TGTGCCAGCAGCCAAGGGTTCGGGGCCAATCAGCCCCAGCATTTT
-	TRBD1	TRBV4-1	TRBJ1-5	CASSQWGQGKSNQPQHF	TGCGCCAGCAGCCAATGGGGACAGGGTAAAAGCAATCAGCCCCAGCATTTT
few	-	TRBV20-1	TRBJ2-5	CSALVPRGGEETQYF	TGCAGTGCTCTAGTCCCTCGAGGGGGGGAAGAGACCCAGTACTTC
-	-	TRBV5-1	TRBJ1-6	CASSPPSSSYNSPLHF	TGCGCCAGCAGCCCCCCCTCTAGCTCCTATAATTCACCCCTCCACTTT
few	TRBD2	TRBV10-3	TRBJ2-1	CAISGPGLAESRNEQFF	TGTGCCATCAGTGGGCCGGGACTAGCTGAGTCGAGGAATGAGCAGTTCTTC
-	TRBD1	TRBV28	TRBJ1-5	CASSRQQGALGQPQHF	TGTGCCAGCAGTCGCCAACAGGGGGCCTTAGGTCAGCCCCAGCATTTT
many	-	TRBV12-5	TRBJ2-7	CASGSYDEQYF	TGTGCTAGTGGTTCCTACGACGAGCAGTACTTC
-	TRBD1	TRBV6-1	TRBJ2-7	CASRAQGHTPGQGAYEQYF	TGTGCCAGCAGAGCCCAAGGCCACACTCCGGGACAGGGAGCCTACGAGCAGTACTTC
few	-	TRBV9	TRBJ1-5	CASLGRGSNQPQHF	TGTGCCAGCCTGGGGAGGGGCTCCAATCAGCCCCAGCATTTT
-	-	TRBV2	TRBJ2-7	CATQGGGRRAREQYF	TGTGCCACCCAGGGTGGTGGGAGGAGGGCTCGCGAGCAGTACTTC
-	TRBD2	TRBV20-1	TRBJ2-4	CSAAPPSGRMGKNIQYF	TGCAGTGCTGCTCCCCCTAGCGGGAGGATGGGCAAAAACATTCAGTACTTC
few	-	TRBV29-1	TRBJ2-3	CSVRLRALTQYF	TGCAGCGTCCGTCTAAGGGCTCTTACGCAGTATTTT
few	-	TRBV20-1	TRBJ2-4	CSARRGIAGGKNIQYF	TGCAGTGCTAGAAGGGGGATAGCGGGTGGCAAAAACATTCAGTACTTC
few	TRBD2	TRBV28	TRBJ2-3	CASSQYSGGETSTDTQYF	TGTGCCAGCAGTCAATATAGCGGGGGGGAAACTAGCACAGATACGCAGTATTTT
few	TRBD2	TRBV6-2/TRBV6-3	TRBJ2-7	CASTQGLAGDEQYF	TGTGCCAGCACCCAAGGGCTAGCGGGAGACGAGCAGTACTTC
many	-	TRBV20-1	TRBJ2-7	CSAREDANEQYF	TGCAGTGCCCGAGAGGACGCCAACGAGCAGTACTTC
few	-	TRBV28	TRBJ2-7	CASSGDYRLAYEQYF	TGTGCCAGCAGTGGAGACTATAGGTTAGCCTACGAGCAGTACTTC
-	TRBD2	TRBV12-3/TRBV12-4	TRBJ2-1	CASGLAGAYNEQFF	TGTGCCAGCGGGCTAGCGGGAGCCTACAATGAGCAGTTCTTC
once	-	TRBV2	TRBJ1-4	CASRRGESEKLFF	TGTGCCTCCCGACGGGGGGAGAGTGAAAAACTGTTTTTT
-	TRBD2	TRBV4-2	TRBJ2-1	CASSFTSGGVDLNEQFF	TGTGCCAGCAGCTTCACTAGCGGGGGGGTCGATCTCAATGAGCAGTTCTTC
many	-	TRBV5-1	TRBJ2-5	CASSLGGQGRETQYF	TGTGCCAGCAGCCTCGGGGGGCAAGGCAGGGAGACCCAGTACTTC
many	TRBD2	TRBV12-5	TRBJ2-1	CASGFILAGGRHEQFF	TGTGCTAGTGGTTTTATTCTAGCGGGAGGGCGCCATGAGCAGTTCTTC
-	TRBD2	TRBV6-1	TRBJ2-3	CASMRGTSGVTDTQYF	TGTGCCAGCATGAGGGGGACTAGCGGGGTCACAGATACGCAGTATTTT
-	TRBD2	TRBV5-1	TRBJ2-7	CASSADGPYSGITYEQYF	TGCGCCAGCAGCGCCGACGGACCATATAGCGGGATAACCTACGAGCAGTACTTC
-	TRBD2	TRBV29-1	TRBJ2-2	CSVGLAGAGELFF	TGCAGCGTCGGACTAGCGGGAGCCGGGGAGCTGTTTTTT
-	-	TRBV14	TRBJ2-7	CASSQEGLHYEQYF	TGTGCCAGCAGCCAAGAGGGCCTTCATTACGAGCAGTACTTC
few	-	TRBV6-1	TRBJ2-4	CASSDDARNIQYF	TGTGCCAGCAGTGATGATGCCAGAAACATTCAGTACTTC
few	TRBD1	TRBV12-3/TRBV12-4	TRBJ1-1	CASSTGQGGLNTEAFF	TGTGCCAGCAGCACCGGACAGGGAGGCTTGAACACTGAAGCTTTCTTT
few	TRBD1	TRBV11-2	TRBJ2-3	CASSSGQLLSQYF	TGTGCCAGCAGCTCGGGACAGCTTCTTTCGCAGTATTTT
few	TRBD2	TRBV20-1	TRBJ2-7	CSASRAGAYEQYF	TGCAGTGCTAGTAGGGCGGGAGCCTACGAGCAGTACTTC
few	TRBD2	TRBV24-1	TRBJ2-5	CATSDSTSGEQETQYF	TGTGCCACCAGTGATTCGACTAGCGGGGAACAAGAGACCCAGTACTTC